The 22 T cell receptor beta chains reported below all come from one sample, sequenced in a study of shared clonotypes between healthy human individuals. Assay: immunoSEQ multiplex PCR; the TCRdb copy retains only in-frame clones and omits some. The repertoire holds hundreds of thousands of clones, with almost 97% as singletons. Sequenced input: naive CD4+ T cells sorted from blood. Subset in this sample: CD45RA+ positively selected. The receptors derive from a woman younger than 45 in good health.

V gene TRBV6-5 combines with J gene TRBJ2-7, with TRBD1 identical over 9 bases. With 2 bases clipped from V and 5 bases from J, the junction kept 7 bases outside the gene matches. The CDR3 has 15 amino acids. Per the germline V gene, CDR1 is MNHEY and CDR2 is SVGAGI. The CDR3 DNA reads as TGTGCCAGCAGTTACGGGGCCGGGACAGGGAACGAGCAGTACTTC. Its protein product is CASSYGAGTGNEQYF.

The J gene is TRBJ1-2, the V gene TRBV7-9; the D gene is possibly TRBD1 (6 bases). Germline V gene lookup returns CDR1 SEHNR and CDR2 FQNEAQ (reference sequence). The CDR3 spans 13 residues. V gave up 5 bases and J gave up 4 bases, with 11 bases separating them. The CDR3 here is CASSAGQLYGYTF. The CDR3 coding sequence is TGTGCCAGCAGCGCCGGACAGCTCTATGGCTACACCTTC.

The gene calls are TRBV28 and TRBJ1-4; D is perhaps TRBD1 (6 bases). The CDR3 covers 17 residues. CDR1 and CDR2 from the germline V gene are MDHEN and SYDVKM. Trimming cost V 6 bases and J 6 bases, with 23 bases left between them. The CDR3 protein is CASRSPGRGGLDEKLFF. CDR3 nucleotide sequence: TGTGCCAGCAGGTCCCCGGGTAGAGGGGGGCTTGATGAAAAACTGTTTTTT.

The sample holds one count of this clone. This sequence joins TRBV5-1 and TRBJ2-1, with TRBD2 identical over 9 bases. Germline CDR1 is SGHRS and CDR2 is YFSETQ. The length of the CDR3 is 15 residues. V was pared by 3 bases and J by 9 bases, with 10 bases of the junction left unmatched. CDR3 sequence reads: CASSSLAGSSSEQFF. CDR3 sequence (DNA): TGCGCCAGCAGCTCTCTAGCGGGGAGTTCAAGTGAGCAGTTCTTC.

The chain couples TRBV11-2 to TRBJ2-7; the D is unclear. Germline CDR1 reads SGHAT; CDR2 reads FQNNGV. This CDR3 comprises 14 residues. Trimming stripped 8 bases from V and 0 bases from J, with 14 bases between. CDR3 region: CASAWGRSSYEQYF. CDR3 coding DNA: TGTGCCAGCGCCTGGGGAAGGAGCTCCTACGAGCAGTACTTC.

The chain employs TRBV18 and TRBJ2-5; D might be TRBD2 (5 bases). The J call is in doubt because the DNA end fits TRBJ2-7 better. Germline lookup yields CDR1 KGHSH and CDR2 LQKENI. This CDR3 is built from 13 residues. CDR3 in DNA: TGTGCCAGCTGCCCCACGGGGACCTACGAGCAGTACTTC. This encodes CASCPTGTYEQYF.

CDR3 residues: CASSPLGKDTGELFF. The CDR3 region has the DNA TGTGCCAGCTCACCACTGGGGAAGGACACCGGGGAGCTGTTTTTT. The chain recombines TRBV18 with TRBJ2-2; D not certain. Trimming removed 1 base at V and 3 bases at J, with 9 bases between. Germline loops: CDR1 KGHSH, CDR2 LQKENI. The CDR3 contains 15 residues.

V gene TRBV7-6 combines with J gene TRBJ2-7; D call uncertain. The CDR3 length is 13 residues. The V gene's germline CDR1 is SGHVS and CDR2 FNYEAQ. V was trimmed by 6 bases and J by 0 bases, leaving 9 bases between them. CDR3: CASSWRSSYEQYF. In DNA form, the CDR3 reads TGTGCCAGCAGTTGGCGGAGCTCCTACGAGCAGTACTTC.

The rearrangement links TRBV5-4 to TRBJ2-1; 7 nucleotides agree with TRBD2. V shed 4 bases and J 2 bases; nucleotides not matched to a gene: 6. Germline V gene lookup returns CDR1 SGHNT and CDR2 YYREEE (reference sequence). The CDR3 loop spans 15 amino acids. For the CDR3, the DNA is TGTGCCAGCAGCCGTAGACTAGCCCCCTACAATGAGCAGTTCTTC. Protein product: CASSRRLAPYNEQFF. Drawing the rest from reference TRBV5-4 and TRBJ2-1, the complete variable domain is ETGVTQSPTHLIKTRGQQVTLRCSSQSGHNTVSWYQQALGQGPQFIFQYYREEENGRGNFPPRFSGLQFPNYSSELNVNALELDDSALYLCASSRRLAPYNEQFFGPGTRLTVL.

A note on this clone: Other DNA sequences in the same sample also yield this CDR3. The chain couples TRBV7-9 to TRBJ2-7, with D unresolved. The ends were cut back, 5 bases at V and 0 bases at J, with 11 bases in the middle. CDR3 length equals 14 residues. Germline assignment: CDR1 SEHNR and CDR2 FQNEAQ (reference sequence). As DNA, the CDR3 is TGTGCCAGCAGCCCTCAGGAAAGCTCCTACGAGCAGTACTTC. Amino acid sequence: CASSPQESSYEQYF.

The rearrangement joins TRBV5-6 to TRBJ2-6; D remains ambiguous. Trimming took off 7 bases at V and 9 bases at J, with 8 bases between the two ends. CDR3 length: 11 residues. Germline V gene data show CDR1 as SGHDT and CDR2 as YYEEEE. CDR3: CASSLLNVLTF. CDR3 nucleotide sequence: TGTGCCAGCTCGCTCCTCAACGTCCTGACTTTC.

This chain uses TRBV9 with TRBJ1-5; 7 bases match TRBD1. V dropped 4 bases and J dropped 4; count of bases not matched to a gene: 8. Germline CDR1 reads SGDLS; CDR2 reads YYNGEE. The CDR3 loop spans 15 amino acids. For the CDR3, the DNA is TGTGCCAGCAGCCCGGGACAGACATTAAATCAGCCCCAGCATTTT. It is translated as CASSPGQTLNQPQHF. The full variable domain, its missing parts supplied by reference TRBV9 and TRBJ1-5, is DSGVTQTPKHLITATGQRVTLRCSPRSGDLSVYWYQQSLDQGLQFLIQYYNGEERAKGNILERFSAQQFPDLHSELNLSSLELGDSALYFCASSPGQTLNQPQHFGDGTRLSIL.

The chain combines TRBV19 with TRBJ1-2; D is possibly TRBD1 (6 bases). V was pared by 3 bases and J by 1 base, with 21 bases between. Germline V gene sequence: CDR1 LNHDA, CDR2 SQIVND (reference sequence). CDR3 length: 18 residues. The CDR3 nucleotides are TGTGCCAGTAGTATGCACCCGGGACTGAGGGGACATAACTATGGCTACACCTTC. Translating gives CASSMHPGLRGHNYGYTF.

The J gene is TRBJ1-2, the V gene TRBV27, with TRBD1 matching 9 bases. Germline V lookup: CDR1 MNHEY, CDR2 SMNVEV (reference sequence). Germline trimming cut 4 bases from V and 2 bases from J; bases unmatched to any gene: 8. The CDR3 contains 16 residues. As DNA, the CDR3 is TGTGCCAGCAGTTCTTTCACAGGGGGCGGAAACTATGGCTACACCTTC. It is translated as CASSSFTGGGNYGYTF.

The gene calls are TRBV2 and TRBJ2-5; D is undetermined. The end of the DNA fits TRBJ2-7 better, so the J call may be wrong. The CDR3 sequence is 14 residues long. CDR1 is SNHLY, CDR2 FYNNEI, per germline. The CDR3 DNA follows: TGTGCCACCGACGAGGACGGGTATCCCTACGAGCAGTACTTC. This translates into CATDEDGYPYEQYF.

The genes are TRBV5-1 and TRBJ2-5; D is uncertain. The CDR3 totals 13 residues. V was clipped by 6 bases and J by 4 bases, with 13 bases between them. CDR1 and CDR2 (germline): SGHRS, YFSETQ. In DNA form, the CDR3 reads TGCGCCAGCACCTCTGTGGTCGGAGAGACCCAGTACTTC. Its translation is CASTSVVGETQYF.

The CDR3 DNA sequence: TGTGCCAGCAACCGACAGGGTGGCTATGGCTACACCTTC. Protein: CASNRQGGYGYTF. The rearrangement uses TRBV28 and TRBJ1-2; 7 bases map to TRBD1. The CDR3 has 13 residues. The germline CDR1 and CDR2 sequences are MDHEN and SYDVKM. J gave up 4 bases and V 7 bases, and 6 bases lay outside the gene matches.

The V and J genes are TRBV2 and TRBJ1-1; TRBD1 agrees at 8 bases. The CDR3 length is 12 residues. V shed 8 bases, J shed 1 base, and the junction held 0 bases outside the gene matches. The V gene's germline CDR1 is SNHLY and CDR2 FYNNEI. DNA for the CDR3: TGTGCCAGCGGGACAGGGAACACTGAAGCTTTCTTT. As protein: CASGTGNTEAFF.

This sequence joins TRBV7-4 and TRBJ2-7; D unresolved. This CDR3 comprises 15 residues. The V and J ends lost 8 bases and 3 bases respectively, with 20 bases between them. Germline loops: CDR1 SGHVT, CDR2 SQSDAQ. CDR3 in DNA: TGTGCCAGCGCCCCTTCGCCGGTACAGCGCTACGAGCAGTACTTC. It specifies CASAPSPVQRYEQYF.

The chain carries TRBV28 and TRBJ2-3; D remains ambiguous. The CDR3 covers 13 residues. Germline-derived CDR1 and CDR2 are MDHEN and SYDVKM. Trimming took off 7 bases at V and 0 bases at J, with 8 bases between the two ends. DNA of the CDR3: TGTGCCAGCACCTCGGAGAGCACAGATACGCAGTATTTT. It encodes CASTSESTDTQYF.

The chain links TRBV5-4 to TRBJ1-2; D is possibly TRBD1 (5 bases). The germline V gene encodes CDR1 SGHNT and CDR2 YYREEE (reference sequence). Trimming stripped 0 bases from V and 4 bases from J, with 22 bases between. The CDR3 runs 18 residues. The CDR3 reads CASSLVTHAQGGGYGYTF. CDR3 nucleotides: TGTGCCAGCAGCTTGGTGACCCATGCGCAGGGAGGCGGCTATGGCTACACCTTC.

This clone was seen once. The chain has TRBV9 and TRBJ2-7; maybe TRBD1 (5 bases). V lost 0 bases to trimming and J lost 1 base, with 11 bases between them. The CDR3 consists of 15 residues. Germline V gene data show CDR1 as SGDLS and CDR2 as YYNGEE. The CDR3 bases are TGTGCCAGCAGCGTAGGGAGCCAGGGTTCCTACGAGCAGTACTTC. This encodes CASSVGSQGSYEQYF.